Each of the 28 T cell receptor beta chains below was sequenced from the same sample in a study of shared clonotypes between healthy human individuals (dated by TCRdb to 2018 to 2021). Library generation was performed with the immunoSEQ multiplex PCR assay. The table was pulled from immuneACCESS by TCRdb, which kept in-frame rearrangements only. Such tables lose some clones; where checked, under half of the loss comes from unresolved V genes, and the rest has no known cause. The sample contains some 1.1 million clones, 77% of them found a single time. Clones ranked in the top ten supply 0.85% to 1% of the sample. The sample was memory CD4+ T cells from PBMCs. The sample's cell subset or site label, decoded: CD45RA-negative fraction. The receptor source for this set is a man between 18 and 29 years old in good health. Some clones in this sample may be carry-over from other donors' samples.

This sequence joins TRBV5-1 and TRBJ1-4; 9 nucleotides match TRBD1. V lost 4 bases and J lost 8; bases outside the gene matches: 6. The CDR3 has 14 amino acids. CDR1 is SGHRS and CDR2 is YFSETQ in the germline V gene. The CDR3 DNA sequence: TGCGCCAGCAGCGTACAGGGGGCGGAGGAAAAACTGTTTTTT. Its translation: CASSVQGAEEKLFF.

Details on this clone: Different DNA sequences within this sample yield the same CDR3. J is TRBJ1-2 and V is TRBV10-3; D is possibly TRBD1 (6 bases). V lost 2 bases and J lost 2, with 9 bases in between. The CDR3 runs to 14 residues. From germline, CDR1 is ENHRY and CDR2 SYGVKD. The CDR3 region has the DNA TGTGCCATCAGTGAGGGGCAGGGGAACTATGGCTACACCTTC. It yields the protein CAISEGQGNYGYTF.

In DNA, the CDR3 is TGTGCCAGCAGCTTGGGGCAGTGGGGTAGCAATCAGCCCCAGCATTTT. Its translation: CASSLGQWGSNQPQHF. This rearrangement joins TRBV5-8 to TRBJ1-5; D ambiguous. V lost 0 bases, J lost 0 bases, and 10 bases lay in between. Germline CDR1 reads SGHTS; CDR2 reads YDEGEE. This CDR3 is 16 amino acids long.

The chain recombines TRBV7-2 with TRBJ1-2; 7 nucleotides match TRBD1. Germline CDR1 reads SGHTA; CDR2 reads FQGNSA. The ends lost 2 bases at V and 8 bases at J; junction bases unmatched: 11. CDR3 length equals 15 residues. CDR3 sequence reads: CASSLKTGHSVGYTF. The CDR3 nucleotides are TGTGCCAGCAGCTTAAAGACAGGGCATTCGGTAGGCTACACCTTC.

V is TRBV14 and J is TRBJ2-5; TRBD1 is a possible D gene (6 bases). The CDR3 has 15 amino acids. Trimming cost V 4 bases and J 3 bases, with 15 bases left between them. CDR1 and CDR2 from the germline V gene are SGHDN and FVKESK. DNA of the CDR3: TGTGCCAGCAGCCCCGGGCCACAGGGAAAAGAGACCCAGTACTTC. Protein: CASSPGPQGKETQYF.

The DNA of the CDR3 is TGCAGCGTTGAAGATCATGCAGCGGGGGCCGTCATGGCCCAGTACTTC. It specifies CSVEDHAAGAVMAQYF. The J gene is TRBJ2-5, the V gene TRBV29-1, with 8 bases matching TRBD2. This CDR3 has 16 residues. Germline V gene sequence: CDR1 SQVTM, CDR2 ANQGSEA. V shed 0 bases and J 9 bases; nucleotides not matched to a gene: 15.

V gene TRBV5-4 combines with J gene TRBJ2-7, with D perhaps matching TRBD2 (6 bases). This CDR3 comprises 13 residues. With 0 bases removed from V and 6 bases from J, the gap between germline ends came to 10 bases. Germline assignment: CDR1 SGHNT and CDR2 YYREEE (reference sequence). DNA for the CDR3: TGTGCCAGCAGCTTGGTGGGCGGGGTCGAGCAGTACTTC. This sequence encodes CASSLVGGVEQYF. Full variable domain (outside the CDR3, taken from reference TRBV5-4 and TRBJ2-7): ETGVTQSPTHLIKTRGQQVTLRCSSQSGHNTVSWYQQALGQGPQFIFQYYREEENGRGNFPPRFSGLQFPNYSSELNVNALELDDSALYLCASSLVGGVEQYFGPGTRLTVT.

To note about this clone: A far larger clone is a single base away, which makes a read error likely. The chain uses TRBV2 and TRBJ1-1, with D unresolved. V was cut by 3 bases and J by 5 bases, with 13 bases left in between. The germline CDR1 and CDR2 sequences are SNHLY and FYNNEI. This CDR3 region has 14 residues. In DNA, the CDR3 is TGTGCCAGCAGTGATGCTGTAAAACTGACTGAAGCTTTCTTT. Protein product: CASSDAVKLTEAFF.

This chain links TRBV7-2 with TRBJ2-5, with TRBD2 as a possible D gene (6 bases). Germline assignment: CDR1 SGHTA and CDR2 FQGNSA. The CDR3 spans 12 residues. The V gene lost 4 bases and the J gene lost 5 bases, with 8 bases spanning the gap. CDR3 loop: CASSYGRETQYF. The CDR3 nucleotides read TGTGCCAGCAGCTATGGGAGGGAGACCCAGTACTTC. The full variable domain, completed using reference TRBV7-2 and TRBJ2-5, is GAGVSQSPSNKVTEKGKDVELRCDPISGHTALYWYRQSLGQGLEFLIYFQGNSAPDKSGLPSDRFSAERTGGSVSTLTIQRTQQEDSAVYLCASSYGRETQYFGPGTRLLVL.

CDR3 coding DNA: TGTGCCAGCAGTTTCCCCACGGGACGTCTGAACACTGAAGCTTTCTTT. This sequence encodes CASSFPTGRLNTEAFF. V and J are TRBV6-6 and TRBJ1-1; maybe TRBD1 (5 bases). This CDR3 has 16 amino acids. The ends were cut back, 4 bases at V and 0 bases at J, with 15 bases in the middle. The germline gives CDR1 MNHNY, CDR2 SVGAGI (reference sequence).

The genes are TRBV4-2 and TRBJ1-4, with 9 bases matching TRBD1. Germline V gene sequence: CDR1 LGHNA, CDR2 YNFKEQ. The CDR3 extends over 16 amino acids. Trimming removed 0 bases from V and 7 bases from J; junction bases left unmatched: 6. The CDR3 spells CASSQDPGTGSEKLFF. Written as DNA, the CDR3 is TGTGCCAGCAGCCAAGACCCGGGGACAGGGTCTGAAAAACTGTTTTTT.

In its sample, this clone was seen once. CDR3 nucleotide sequence: TGTGCCAGCAGTCTACTCGAGCGGGCTGGCGGGGAGCTGTTTTTT. Translating it yields CASSLLERAGGELFF. V and J are TRBV28 and TRBJ2-2; possibly TRBD2 for D (6 bases). Germline-derived CDR1 and CDR2 are MDHEN and SYDVKM. V shed 5 bases and J shed 7 bases, with 17 bases lying between them. This CDR3 is 15 amino acids long.

In regard to this clone: Other nucleotide sequences in the sample specify the same CDR3. The CDR3 loop is CSVNSGNTIYF. DNA for the CDR3: TGCAGTGTTAACTCTGGAAACACCATATATTTT. The rearrangement joins TRBV20-1 to TRBJ1-3; D is unresolved. V was trimmed by 7 bases and J by 0 bases, leaving 4 bases between them. The V gene's germline CDR1 is DFQATT and CDR2 SNEGSKA (reference sequence). This CDR3 has 11 residues.

This rearrangement joins TRBV10-1 to TRBJ1-1; the D is unclear. The CDR3 consists of 13 residues. Germline lookup yields CDR1 WNHNN and CDR2 SYGVQD (reference sequence). The V end lost 0 bases, the J end lost 1 base, and 3 bases lay between the germline ends. The CDR3 DNA sequence: TGCGCCAGCAGTGAGTCTCCGAACACTGAAGCTTTCTTT. Amino acid sequence: CASSESPNTEAFF.

In its sample, this clone was seen once. The chain employs TRBV5-1 and TRBJ1-1, with 8 positions matching TRBD1. The V segment lost 4 bases and the J segment 1 base; nucleotides outside the gene matches: 6. Looked up from germline, CDR1 is SGHRS and CDR2 is YFSETQ. This CDR3 contains 15 residues. CDR3 protein: CASSPKTGANTEAFF. The CDR3 DNA reads as TGCGCCAGCAGCCCCAAGACAGGGGCGAACACTGAAGCTTTCTTT.

About this clone: The sample contains more than one DNA sequence encoding this CDR3. J is TRBJ1-2 and V is TRBV15; D gene ambiguous. The CDR3 runs to 13 residues. Germline CDR1 LNHNV, CDR2 YYDKDF (reference sequence). V was shortened by 0 bases and J by 4 bases, with 6 bases between the two germline ends. The CDR3 reads CATSRDGGYGYTF. The DNA for the CDR3 is TGTGCCACCAGCAGAGATGGTGGCTATGGCTACACCTTC.

The CDR3 DNA follows: TGTGCCAGCAGCCAAGGACTAGCGGGACAAAACCCATACAATGAGCAGTTCTTC. This sequence encodes CASSQGLAGQNPYNEQFF. The chain carries TRBV4-2 and TRBJ2-1; 11 nucleotides line up with TRBD2. J gave up 4 bases and V 1 base, and 9 bases lay outside the gene matches. This CDR3 comprises 18 residues. Germline V gives CDR1 LGHNA, CDR2 YNFKEQ.

The chain joins TRBV6-5 to TRBJ1-4; D is perhaps TRBD1 (6 bases). V lost 3 bases and J 11 bases, leaving 19 bases between the germline ends. CDR1 and CDR2 from the germline V gene are MNHEY and SVGAGI. The CDR3 consists of 15 residues. The CDR3 nucleotides read TGTGCCAGCAGTTATGCGTGGGACAATTTACCGAAACTGTTTTTT. Its protein product is CASSYAWDNLPKLFF.

This chain links TRBV4-3 with TRBJ1-5; 10 nucleotides match TRBD1. With V trimmed by 4 bases and J by 0 bases, 15 bases remained unmatched. The length of the CDR3 is 20 residues. Germline V gene data show CDR1 as LGHNA and CDR2 as YSLEER. The CDR3 nucleotides read TGCGCCAGCAGCCCCCTTAGGGACAGGGGTCAAATGGATAGCAATCAGCCCCAGCATTTT. Its protein product is CASSPLRDRGQMDSNQPQHF.

This clone has only one observation. This chain links TRBV5-1 with TRBJ2-6; D may be TRBD1 (5 bases). The germline V gene has CDR1 SGHRS and CDR2 YFSETQ. V lost 4 bases and J 0 bases, leaving 11 bases between the germline ends. The CDR3 extends over 16 amino acids. The CDR3 spells CASSQGSFSGANVLTF. CDR3 nucleotide sequence: TGCGCCAGCAGCCAGGGATCTTTCTCTGGGGCCAACGTCCTGACTTTC.

The table lists this clone with many counts. The J gene is TRBJ2-3, the V gene TRBV28; 11 bases line up with TRBD1. Germline loops: CDR1 MDHEN, CDR2 SYDVKM. The CDR3 covers 16 residues. The V and J ends lost 6 bases and 3 bases, in that order; junction bases with no gene match: 8. Here the CDR3 DNA reads TGTGCCAGCAGACCCGGGACAGGGGGACGGACAGATACGCAGTATTTT. This gives the protein CASRPGTGGRTDTQYF.

The chain joins TRBV28 to TRBJ2-7; D is unresolved. This CDR3 contains 12 residues. Germline V gives CDR1 MDHEN, CDR2 SYDVKM. Trimming took off 5 bases at V and 4 bases at J, with 9 bases between the two ends. The CDR3 loop is CASSIRLYEQYF. DNA of the CDR3: TGTGCCAGCAGTATTAGGTTGTACGAGCAGTACTTC.

The chain uses TRBV29-1 and TRBJ1-3, with a possible D match to TRBD1 (6 bases). In germline, CDR1 is SQVTM, CDR2 ANQGSEA. V was cut by 6 bases and J by 5 bases, with 8 bases left in between. This CDR3 has 11 residues. In DNA form, the CDR3 reads TGCAGCGTCGGGGACAGAAACACCATATATTTT. Its translation: CSVGDRNTIYF.

This clone has just a few counts. V usage is TRBV9 and J usage is TRBJ1-4; the match to TRBD1 covers 11 bases. CDR1 is SGDLS, CDR2 YYNGEE, per germline. V gave up 4 bases and J gave up 6 bases; unmatched junction bases: 8. The CDR3 loop spans 16 amino acids. Here the CDR3 reads CASSSYGTGGYEKLFF. CDR3 DNA: TGTGCCAGCAGCTCATACGGGACAGGGGGTTATGAAAAACTGTTTTTT.

The chain is built from TRBV7-9 and TRBJ1-2; D gene ambiguous. Per the germline V gene, CDR1 is SEHNR and CDR2 is FQNEAQ (reference sequence). V lost 5 bases and J 8 bases, leaving 27 bases between the germline ends. CDR3 length equals 17 residues. DNA for the CDR3: TGTGCCAGCAGCCCCCCCGAGTTTGGTAAATCCCGGGAGGGCTACACCTTC. It codes for CASSPPEFGKSREGYTF.

The chain combines TRBV28 with TRBJ1-2, with a tentative D call TRBD1 (5 bases). The CDR3 has 15 amino acids. Germline V gene data show CDR1 as MDHEN and CDR2 as SYDVKM. V shed 5 bases and J shed 4 bases, with 17 bases lying between them. CDR3 DNA: TGTGCCAGCAGTATCACCCAGGGAACCTTCTATGGCTACACCTTC. Protein product: CASSITQGTFYGYTF.

The genes are TRBV7-2 and TRBJ2-1; D ambiguous. Looked up from germline, CDR1 is SGHTA and CDR2 is FQGNSA. The V and J ends lost 1 base and 0 bases respectively, with 13 bases between them. This CDR3 comprises 17 residues. The CDR3 DNA reads TGTGCCAGCAGCTTAGGAGGCGCTCGAAGCTCCTACAATGAGCAGTTCTTC. It translates to CASSLGGARSSYNEQFF.

This clone was seen only once. J is TRBJ1-2 and V is TRBV4-1; TRBD1 matches at 10 bases. CDR3 length: 15 amino acids. Germline CDR1 reads MGHRA; CDR2 reads YSYEKL. Unmatched junction bases numbered 5, after V lost 2 bases and J lost 5 bases. CDR3 protein: CASSQRDRGNYGYTF. CDR3 DNA sequence: TGCGCCAGCAGCCAAAGGGACAGGGGCAATTATGGCTACACCTTC.